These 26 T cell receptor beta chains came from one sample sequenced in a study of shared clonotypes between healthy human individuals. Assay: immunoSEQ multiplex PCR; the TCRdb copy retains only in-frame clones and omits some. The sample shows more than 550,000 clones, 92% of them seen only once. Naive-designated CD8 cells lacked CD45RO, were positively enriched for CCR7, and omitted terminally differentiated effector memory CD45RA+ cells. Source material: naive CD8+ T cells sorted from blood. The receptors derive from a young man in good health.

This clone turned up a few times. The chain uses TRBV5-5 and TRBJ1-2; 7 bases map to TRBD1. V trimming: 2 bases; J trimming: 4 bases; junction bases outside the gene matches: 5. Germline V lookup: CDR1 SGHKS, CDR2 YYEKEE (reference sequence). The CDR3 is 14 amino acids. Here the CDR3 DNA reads TGTGCCAGCAGCTTCACAGGGGACCTCTATGGCTACACCTTC. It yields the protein CASSFTGDLYGYTF.

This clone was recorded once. The DNA for the CDR3 is TGTGCCAGCAGCCCAAGCTTGTTCCGGGCCCCAGATACGCAGTATTTT. This gives the protein CASSPSLFRAPDTQYF. The rearrangement uses TRBV5-5 and TRBJ2-3; D remains ambiguous. Germline V lookup: CDR1 SGHKS, CDR2 YYEKEE (reference sequence). V lost 4 bases, J lost 4 bases, and 19 bases lay in between. This CDR3 has 16 residues. The whole variable domain, remainder taken from reference TRBV5-5 and TRBJ2-3, is DAGVTQSPTHLIKTRGQQVTLRCSPISGHKSVSWYQQVLGQGPQFIFQYYEKEERGRGNFPDRFSARQFPNYSSELNVNALLLGDSALYLCASSPSLFRAPDTQYFGPGTRLTVL.

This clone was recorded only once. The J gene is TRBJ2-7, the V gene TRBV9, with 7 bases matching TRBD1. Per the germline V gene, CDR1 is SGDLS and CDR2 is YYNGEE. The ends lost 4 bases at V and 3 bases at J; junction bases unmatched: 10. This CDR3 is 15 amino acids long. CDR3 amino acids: CASSPKDRQYYEQYF. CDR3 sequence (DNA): TGTGCCAGCAGCCCAAAGGACAGGCAGTACTACGAGCAGTACTTC.

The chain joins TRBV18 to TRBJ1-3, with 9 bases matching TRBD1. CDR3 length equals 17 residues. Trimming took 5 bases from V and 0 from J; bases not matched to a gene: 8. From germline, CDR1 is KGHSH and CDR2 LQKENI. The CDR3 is CASSTRTGASSGNTIYF. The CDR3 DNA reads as TGTGCCAGCTCAACCCGGACAGGGGCCAGCTCTGGAAACACCATATATTTT.

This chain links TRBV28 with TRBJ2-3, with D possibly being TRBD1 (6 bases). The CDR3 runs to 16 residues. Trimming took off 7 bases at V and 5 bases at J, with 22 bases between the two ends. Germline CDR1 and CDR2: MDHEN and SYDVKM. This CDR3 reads CASTIKGVKFIDTQYF. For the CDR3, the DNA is TGTGCCAGCACGATAAAGGGGGTGAAATTCATAGATACGCAGTATTTT. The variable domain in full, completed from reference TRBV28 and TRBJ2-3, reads DVKVTQSSRYLVKRTGEKVFLECVQDMDHENMFWYRQDPGLGLRLIYFSYDVKMKEKGDIPEGYSVSREKKERFSLILESASTNQTSMYLCASTIKGVKFIDTQYFGPGTRLTVL.

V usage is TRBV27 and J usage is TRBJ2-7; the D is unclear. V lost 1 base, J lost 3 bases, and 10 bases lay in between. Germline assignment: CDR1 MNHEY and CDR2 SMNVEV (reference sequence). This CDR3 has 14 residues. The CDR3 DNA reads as TGTGCCAGCAGTTTATATCCGACTTTCTACGAGCAGTACTTC. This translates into CASSLYPTFYEQYF.

As DNA, the CDR3 is TGTGCCAGCAGTTTAAGGGGCGCCCCCTCCTATGGCTACACCTTC. Its translation is CASSLRGAPSYGYTF. The chain employs TRBV27 and TRBJ1-2, with D possibly being TRBD1 (5 bases). The CDR3 is made up of 15 amino acids. The germline V gene encodes CDR1 MNHEY and CDR2 SMNVEV (reference sequence). The V and J ends lost 2 bases and 4 bases respectively, with 14 bases between them.

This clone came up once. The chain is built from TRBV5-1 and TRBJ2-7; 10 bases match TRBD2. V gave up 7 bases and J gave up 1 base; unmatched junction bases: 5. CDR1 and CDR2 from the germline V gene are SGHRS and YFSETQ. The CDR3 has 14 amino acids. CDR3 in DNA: TGCGCCAGCCGCCCTAGCGGGAGTTCCTACGAGCAGTACTTC. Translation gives CASRPSGSSYEQYF.

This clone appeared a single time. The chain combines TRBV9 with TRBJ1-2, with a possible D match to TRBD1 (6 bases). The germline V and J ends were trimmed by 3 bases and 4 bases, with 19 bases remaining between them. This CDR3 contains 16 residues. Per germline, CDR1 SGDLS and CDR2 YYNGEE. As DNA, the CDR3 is TGTGCCAGCAGCGGCCGACAGGAAGAGGAACCCTATGGCTACACCTTC. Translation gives CASSGRQEEEPYGYTF. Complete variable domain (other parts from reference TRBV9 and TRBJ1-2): DSGVTQTPKHLITATGQRVTLRCSPRSGDLSVYWYQQSLDQGLQFLIQYYNGEERAKGNILERFSAQQFPDLHSELNLSSLELGDSALYFCASSGRQEEEPYGYTFGSGTRLTVV.

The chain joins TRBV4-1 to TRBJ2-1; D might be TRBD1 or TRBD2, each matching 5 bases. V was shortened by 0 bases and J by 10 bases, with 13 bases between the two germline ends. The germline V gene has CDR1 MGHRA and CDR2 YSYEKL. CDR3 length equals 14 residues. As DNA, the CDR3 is TGCGCCAGCAGCCAAGATAACGGGGCCACGGAGCAGTTCTTC. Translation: CASSQDNGATEQFF.

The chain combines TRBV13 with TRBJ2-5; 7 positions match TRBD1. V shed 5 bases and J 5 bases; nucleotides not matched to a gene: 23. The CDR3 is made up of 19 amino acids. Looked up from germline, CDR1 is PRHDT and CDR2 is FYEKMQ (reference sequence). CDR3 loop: CASSVSGTELSIVEETQYF. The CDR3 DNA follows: TGTGCCAGCAGCGTATCCGGGACAGAACTTTCCATAGTAGAGGAGACCCAGTACTTC.

CDR3 sequence: CASFGVPKRGPETQYF. In DNA, the CDR3 is TGTGCCAGCTTTGGGGTCCCGAAAAGAGGGCCCGAGACCCAGTACTTC. V usage is TRBV2 and J usage is TRBJ2-5; D is possibly TRBD2 (5 bases). Germline loops: CDR1 SNHLY, CDR2 FYNNEI. With 8 bases removed from V and 5 bases from J, the gap between germline ends came to 24 bases. The CDR3 totals 16 residues.

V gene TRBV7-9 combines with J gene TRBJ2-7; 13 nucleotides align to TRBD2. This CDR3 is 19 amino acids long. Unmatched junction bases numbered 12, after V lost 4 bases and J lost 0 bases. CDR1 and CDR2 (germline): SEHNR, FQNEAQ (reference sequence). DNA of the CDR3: TGTGCCAGCAGCTCCTCCGTCCGGACTAGCGGGAGAAGCTCCTACGAGCAGTACTTC. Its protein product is CASSSSVRTSGRSSYEQYF.

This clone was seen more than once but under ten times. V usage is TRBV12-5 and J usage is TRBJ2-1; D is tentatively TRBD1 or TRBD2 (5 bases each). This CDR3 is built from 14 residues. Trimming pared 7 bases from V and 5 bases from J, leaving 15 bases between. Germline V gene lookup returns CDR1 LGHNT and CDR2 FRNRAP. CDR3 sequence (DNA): TGTGCTAGTGCCGCGGACGGGACCCACAATGAGCAGTTCTTC. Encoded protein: CASAADGTHNEQFF.

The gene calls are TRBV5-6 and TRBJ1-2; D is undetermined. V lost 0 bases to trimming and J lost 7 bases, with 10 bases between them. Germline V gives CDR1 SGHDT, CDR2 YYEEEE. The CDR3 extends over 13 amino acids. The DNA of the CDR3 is TGTGCCAGCAGCTTGGTGGCAGGACGTGGCTACACCTTC. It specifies CASSLVAGRGYTF.

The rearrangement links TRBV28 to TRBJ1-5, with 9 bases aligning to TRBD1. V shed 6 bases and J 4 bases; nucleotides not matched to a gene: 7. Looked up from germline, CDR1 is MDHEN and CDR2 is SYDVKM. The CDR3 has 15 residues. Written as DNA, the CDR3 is TGTGCCAGCAGCCCCCAGGACAGGGGAAATCAGCCCCAGCATTTT. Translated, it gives CASSPQDRGNQPQHF. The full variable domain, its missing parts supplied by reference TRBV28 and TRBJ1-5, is DVKVTQSSRYLVKRTGEKVFLECVQDMDHENMFWYRQDPGLGLRLIYFSYDVKMKEKGDIPEGYSVSREKKERFSLILESASTNQTSMYLCASSPQDRGNQPQHFGDGTRLSIL.

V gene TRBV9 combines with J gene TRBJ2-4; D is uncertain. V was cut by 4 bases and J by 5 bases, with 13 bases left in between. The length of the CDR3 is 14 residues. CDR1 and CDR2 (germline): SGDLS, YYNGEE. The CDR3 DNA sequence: TGTGCCAGCAGCCCCGATGGTGAAGAAAACATTCAGTACTTC. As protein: CASSPDGEENIQYF.

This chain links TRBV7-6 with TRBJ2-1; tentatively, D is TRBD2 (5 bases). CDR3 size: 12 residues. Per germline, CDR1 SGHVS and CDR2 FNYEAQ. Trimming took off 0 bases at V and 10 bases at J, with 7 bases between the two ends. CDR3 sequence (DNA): TGTGCCAGCAGCTTAGCTGGCGGGGAGCAGTTCTTC. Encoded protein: CASSLAGGEQFF.

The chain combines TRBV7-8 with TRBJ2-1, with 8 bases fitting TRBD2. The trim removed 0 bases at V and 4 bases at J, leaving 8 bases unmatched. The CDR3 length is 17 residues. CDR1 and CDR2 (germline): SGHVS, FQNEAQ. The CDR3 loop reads CASSLAGGSGKYNEQFF. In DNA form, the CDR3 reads TGTGCCAGCAGCTTAGCGGGTGGTAGCGGGAAATACAATGAGCAGTTCTTC.

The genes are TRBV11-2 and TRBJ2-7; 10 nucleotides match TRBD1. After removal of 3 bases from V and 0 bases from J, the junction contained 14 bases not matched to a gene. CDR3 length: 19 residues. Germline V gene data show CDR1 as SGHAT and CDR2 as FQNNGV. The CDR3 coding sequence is TGTGCCAGCAGCTTCGGATACCGCGACAGGGGGCCCCTCTCCTACGAGCAGTACTTC. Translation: CASSFGYRDRGPLSYEQYF.

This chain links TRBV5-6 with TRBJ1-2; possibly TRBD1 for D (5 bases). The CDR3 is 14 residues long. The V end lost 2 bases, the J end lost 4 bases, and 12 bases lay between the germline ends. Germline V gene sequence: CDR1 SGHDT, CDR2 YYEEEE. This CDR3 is CASSLGDPTYGYTF. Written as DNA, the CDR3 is TGTGCCAGCAGCTTAGGGGATCCTACCTATGGCTACACCTTC.

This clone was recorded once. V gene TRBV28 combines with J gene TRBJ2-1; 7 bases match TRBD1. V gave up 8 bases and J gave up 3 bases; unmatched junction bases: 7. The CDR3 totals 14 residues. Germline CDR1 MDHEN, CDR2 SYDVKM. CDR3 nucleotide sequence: TGTGCCAGCCTTCCGGGACAGAGCTACAATGAGCAGTTCTTC. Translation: CASLPGQSYNEQFF.

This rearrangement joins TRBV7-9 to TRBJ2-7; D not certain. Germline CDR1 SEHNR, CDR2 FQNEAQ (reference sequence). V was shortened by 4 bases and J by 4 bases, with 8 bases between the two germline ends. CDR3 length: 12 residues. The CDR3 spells CASSSTLYEQYF. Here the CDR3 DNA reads TGTGCCAGCAGCTCTACCCTATACGAGCAGTACTTC. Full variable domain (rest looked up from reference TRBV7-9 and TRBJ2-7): DTGVSQNPRHKITKRGQNVTFRCDPISEHNRLYWYRQTLGQGPEFLTYFQNEAQLEKSRLLSDRFSAERPKGSFSTLEIQRTEQGDSAMYLCASSSTLYEQYFGPGTRLTVT.

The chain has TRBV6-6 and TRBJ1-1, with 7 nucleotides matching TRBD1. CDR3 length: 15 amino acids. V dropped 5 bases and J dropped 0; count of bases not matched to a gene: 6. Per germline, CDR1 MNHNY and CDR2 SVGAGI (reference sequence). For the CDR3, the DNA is TGTGCCAGCAGTCACAGGGGACAGCTGAACACTGAAGCTTTCTTT. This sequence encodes CASSHRGQLNTEAFF.

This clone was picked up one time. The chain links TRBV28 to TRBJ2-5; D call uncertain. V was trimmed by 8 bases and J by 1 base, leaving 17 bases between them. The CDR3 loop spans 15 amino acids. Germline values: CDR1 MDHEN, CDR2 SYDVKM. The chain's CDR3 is CASRLEWAVQETQYF. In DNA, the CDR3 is TGTGCCAGCCGACTGGAGTGGGCAGTCCAAGAGACCCAGTACTTC.

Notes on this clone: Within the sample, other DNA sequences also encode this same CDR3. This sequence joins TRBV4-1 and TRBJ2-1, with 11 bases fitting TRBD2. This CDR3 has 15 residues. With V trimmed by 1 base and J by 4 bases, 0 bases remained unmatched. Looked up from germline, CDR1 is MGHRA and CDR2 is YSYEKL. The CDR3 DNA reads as TGCGCCAGCAGCCAAGGACTAGCGGGATACAATGAGCAGTTCTTC. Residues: CASSQGLAGYNEQFF.